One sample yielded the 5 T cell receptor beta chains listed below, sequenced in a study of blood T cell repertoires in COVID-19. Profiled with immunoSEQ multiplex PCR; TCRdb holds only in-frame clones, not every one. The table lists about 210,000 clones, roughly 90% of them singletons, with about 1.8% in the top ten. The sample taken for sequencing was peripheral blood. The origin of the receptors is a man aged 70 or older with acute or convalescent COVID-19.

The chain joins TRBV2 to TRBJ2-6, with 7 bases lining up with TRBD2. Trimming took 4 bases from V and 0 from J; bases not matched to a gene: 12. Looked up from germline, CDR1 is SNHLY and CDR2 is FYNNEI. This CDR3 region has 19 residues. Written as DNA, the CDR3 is TGTGCCAGCAGTGTTGAGAGGGGCGGGAGCAGCTCTGGGGCCAACGTCCTGACTTTC. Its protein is CASSVERGGSSSGANVLTF.

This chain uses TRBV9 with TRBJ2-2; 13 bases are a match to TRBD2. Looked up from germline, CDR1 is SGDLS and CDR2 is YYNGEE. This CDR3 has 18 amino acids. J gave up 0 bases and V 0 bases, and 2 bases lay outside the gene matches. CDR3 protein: CASSVGGTSGTNTGELFF. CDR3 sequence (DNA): TGTGCCAGCAGCGTAGGAGGGACTAGCGGGACGAACACCGGGGAGCTGTTTTTT. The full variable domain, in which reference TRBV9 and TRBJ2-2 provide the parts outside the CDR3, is DSGVTQTPKHLITATGQRVTLRCSPRSGDLSVYWYQQSLDQGLQFLIQYYNGEERAKGNILERFSAQQFPDLHSELNLSSLELGDSALYFCASSVGGTSGTNTGELFFGEGSRLTVL.

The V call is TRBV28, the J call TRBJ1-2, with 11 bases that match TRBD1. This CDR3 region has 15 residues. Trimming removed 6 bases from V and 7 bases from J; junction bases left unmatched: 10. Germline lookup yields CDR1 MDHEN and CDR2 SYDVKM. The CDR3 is CASRPPGTGGRGYTF. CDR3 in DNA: TGTGCCAGCAGACCACCCGGGACAGGGGGTCGTGGCTACACCTTC.

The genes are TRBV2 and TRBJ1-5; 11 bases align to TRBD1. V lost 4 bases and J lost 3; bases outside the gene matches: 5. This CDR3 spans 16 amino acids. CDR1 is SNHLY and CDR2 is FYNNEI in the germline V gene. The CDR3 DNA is TGTGCCAGCAGTGTTTTGGGACAGGGGGACAATCAGCCCCAGCATTTT. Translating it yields CASSVLGQGDNQPQHF. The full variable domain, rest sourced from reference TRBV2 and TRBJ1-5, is EPEVTQTPSHQVTQMGQEVILRCVPISNHLYFYWYRQILGQKVEFLVSFYNNEISEKSEIFDDQFSVERPDGSNFTLKIRSTKLEDSAMYFCASSVLGQGDNQPQHFGDGTRLSIL.

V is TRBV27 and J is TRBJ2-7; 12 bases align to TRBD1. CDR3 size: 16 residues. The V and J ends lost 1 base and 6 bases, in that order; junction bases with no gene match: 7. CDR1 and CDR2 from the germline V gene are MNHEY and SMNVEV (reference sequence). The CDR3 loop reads CASSLLGTGGMFEQYF. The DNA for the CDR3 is TGTGCCAGCAGTTTATTAGGGACAGGGGGCATGTTCGAGCAGTACTTC.